Detailed here is one T cell receptor beta chain. Its binding antigen is unknown. There are no base qualities to consult, and no much larger clone falls within one base. Per the publication, the time point label means: baseline before first vaccination. What this sample's treatment or condition label stands for: meningococcal conjugate vaccine given as trial control. Vaccinee samples were obtained from the UK trials COV001 and COV002, which included a single-blind randomized controlled phase 2/3 trial of AZD1222 (ChAdOx1 nCoV-19) in healthy adults. For TCRbeta chain sequencing, PBMC samples from trial participants were taken at day 0 and at day 28 after the second dose. Relative to germline, V is 1 base shorter and J is 5 bases shorter, with 11 bases between their ends. In the germline V gene, CDR1 corresponds to SGHTA and CDR2 to FQGTGA. Spanning cysteine to phenylalanine, the CDR3 consists of 15 amino acids. The only DNA kept is the CDR3, 45 bases in frame from the first base.

These data are taken from a study of T cell responses to AZD1222 COVID-19 vaccine listed by TCRdb under 2021. For the wider study: TCR sequencing was performed for 230 to 250 trial participants, of whom 200 to 220 were given two doses of AZD1222 and some 25 were given two doses of MenACWY control vaccine. Enrollment into the trials was organized by age into subgroups of 18-55, 56-69 and 70-plus years, and those subgroups contained roughly 150, 30 and 60 TCR-sequenced participants, respectively.

Overall study results and their limits: Only five to seven AZD1222 recipients were SARS-CoV-2 seropositive at baseline, limiting conclusions about previously exposed vaccinees. Because no day 14 peak-response samples were available, repertoires were characterized only after the peak T cell response. The vaccine-associated CD4 TCRs covered the entire spike protein, and the dominant responses fell in regions 160-218 and 743-854. In the small 56-69-year group, the increase in depth fell short of significance, most likely because of low power. Epitopes outside the regions mutated in the B.1.351 and B.1.1.7 variants were reportedly recognized by nearly half of the unique spike-specific TCRs. Most participants were white British and females outnumbered males, and the authors suggested that clonal diversity may have been underestimated. A significant rise in spike-specific TCR breadth and depth was observed after two AZD1222 doses relative to day 0 and relative to MenACWY recipients.

The CDR3 regions of human TCRbeta chains were analyzed by immunosequencing. The original pipeline was this. TCRs in the repertoires were matched against a reference library of SARS-CoV-2-specific TCRs that had been generated with the MIRA antigen-specificity platform. Breadth meant the fraction of unique TCRs that were SARS-CoV-2-associated, whereas depth meant the fraction of total T cells that were SARS-CoV-2-associated. Each spike-specific TCR was assigned to its reactive spike region and to a CD4 or CD8 class using the MIRA data. Log10-transformed breadth and depth values were compared by one-way ANOVA with Sidak's multiple comparisons tests. TCRdb limited this immuneACCESS table to in-frame rearrangements with V and J called. A share of clones is missing; checked studies link under half to unresolved V genes, and the rest is unexplained. V and J calls and clone size are copied from that table; D and trimming were computed from the DNA. The sample table contains 150,000 to 200,000 clones; only one count was recorded for more than 75% of them. Around 2.5% of the sample is in the top ten clones.

Recombination connected TRBV7-3 to TRBJ2-2; the D gene lacks a confident call. Sequencing used peripheral blood, obtained on day 0 of MenACWY control vaccination. The source of this sequence is an adult in good health. The bases read TGTGCCAGCAGCTTAAAGCCCCTGGGGACCGGGGAGCTGTTTTTT. Protein translation: CASSLKPLGTGELFF.